This T cell receptor (beta chain) was profiled in a study of brain T cells in children with intractable seizures. Using immunoSEQ multiplex PCR, the repertoire was profiled, and TCRdb retains in-frame clones only, with some absent. The repertoire holds a few hundred thousand clones, with 85% to 95% as singletons. The time point denotes: blood from clinic visit 5 months post-surgery; TSC patient then seizure free. Only cases whose brain tissue showed the highest T cell transcript signatures were sequenced. Pre-surgery treatment included at least one anti-epileptic drug. To note about this clone: Its antigen is not identified.

This CDR3 has 14 amino acids. Trimming took off 7 bases at V and 1 base at J, with 13 bases between the two ends. Germline CDR1 reads LNHDA; CDR2 reads SQIVND (reference sequence). Study-wide results and limits: Clones missing pre-surgery may reflect undersampling of that blood sample.

The sequencing here drew on peripheral blood, taken roughly 5 months after surgery. This TCR was recovered from a boy under two years old with tuberous sclerosis and intractable seizures. J is TRBJ1-1 and V is TRBV19; D not certain. The CDR3 loop reads CASKKEVWNTEAFF. Written as DNA, the CDR3 is TGTGCCAGTAAGAAGGAGGTTTGGAACACTGAAGCTTTCTTT.